These 8 T cell receptor beta chains were all obtained from the same sample, sequenced in a study of liver allograft versus peripheral blood T cells (dated by TCRdb to about 2020). Regarding the research as a whole: The study compared the T cell receptor repertoires present in transplanted livers with the repertoires present in the peripheral blood of liver transplant recipients.

Sequencing was performed on an Illumina MiSeq. The public reads were reanalyzed by TCRdb: fastp trimming at Q25, MiXCR alignment, in-frame beta chains only. One record per CDR3 amino acid sequence lists the most common genes and DNA. In this sample the table shows around 12,000 distinct CDR3 sequences, under 30% of which occur a single time. The ten largest make up approximately 2.2% of the sample. These receptor sequences come from a human patient who had a liver transplant. After transplantation, some T cells may belong to the graft donor instead of the recipient.

The chain carries TRBV27 and TRBJ1-2, with 7 positions matching TRBD1. The ends lost 0 bases at V and 1 base at J; junction bases unmatched: 8. Germline V gene sequence: CDR1 MNHEY, CDR2 SMNVEV (reference sequence). CDR3 length: 17 amino acids. CDR3 residues: CASSLSTRTGDNYGYTF. DNA of the CDR3: TGTGCCAGCAGTTTATCGACGAGAACAGGGGATAACTATGGCTACACCTTC.

This clonotype came up many times. V and J are TRBV15 and TRBJ1-4; 7 bases line up with TRBD1. J lost 4 bases, V lost 3 bases, and 8 bases had no gene match. CDR3 length equals 16 residues. Per germline, CDR1 LNHNV and CDR2 YYDKDF (reference sequence). CDR3 in amino acids: CATSRSQGPLNEKLFF. The CDR3 DNA sequence: TGTGCCACCAGCAGGTCACAGGGGCCGCTTAATGAAAAACTGTTTTTT.

Many counts were recorded for this clonotype. The chain has TRBV19 and TRBJ2-7; no clear D. Germline V gene sequence: CDR1 LNHDA, CDR2 SQIVND (reference sequence). V shed 5 bases and J shed 7 bases, with 9 bases lying between them. The CDR3 is 11 residues long. The CDR3 nucleotides are TGTGCCAGTAGTTCGAGTGGGGAGCAGTACTTC. Encoded protein: CASSSSGEQYF.

The J gene is TRBJ1-2, the V gene TRBV6-1; 10 bases fit TRBD1. From germline, CDR1 is MNHNS and CDR2 SASEGT. CDR3 length: 15 amino acids. The trim removed 6 bases at V and 2 bases at J, leaving 6 bases unmatched. This CDR3 reads CASSSLDRGNYGYTF. DNA of the CDR3: TGTGCCAGCAGCTCCCTGGACAGGGGGAACTATGGCTACACCTTC.

For this clonotype: It differs at one base from a far larger clone, so likely a read error. V usage is TRBV18 and J usage is TRBJ2-5; D is unclear. V gave up 3 bases and J gave up 11 bases, with 19 bases separating them. This CDR3 comprises 14 residues. Germline V gives CDR1 KGHSH, CDR2 LQKENI. DNA for the CDR3: TGTGCCAGCTCACCGCAATCAATGGGGAATGAGCAGTACTTC. It translates to CASSPQSMGNEQYF.

The chain has TRBV27 and TRBJ1-6; D is uncertain. V shed 7 bases and J shed 8 bases, with 15 bases lying between them. Looked up from germline, CDR1 is MNHEY and CDR2 is SMNVEV (reference sequence). This CDR3 contains 14 residues. CDR3 nucleotides: TGTGCCAGCACAAGTGGGCAGAATCATTCACCCCTCCACTTT. This gives the protein CASTSGQNHSPLHF.

This clonotype was counted a single time. The chain couples TRBV20-1 to TRBJ1-4, with 9 bases identical to TRBD1. V lost 1 base and J lost 8; bases outside the gene matches: 5. CDR3 length equals 14 residues. From germline, CDR1 is DFQATT and CDR2 SNEGSKA (reference sequence). The CDR3 spells CSARATDRGEKLFF. The CDR3 coding sequence is TGCAGTGCTAGAGCCACCGACAGGGGGGAAAAACTGTTTTTT.

This clonotype is deemed medium-sized. The CDR3 protein is CASSEGAGGNIQYF. CDR3 nucleotides: TGTGCCAGTAGCGAGGGGGCTGGGGGAAACATTCAGTACTTC. This rearrangement joins TRBV19 to TRBJ2-4, with 7 positions matching TRBD1. Unmatched junction bases numbered 8, after V lost 6 bases and J lost 6 bases. The CDR3 totals 14 residues. Germline V gene data show CDR1 as LNHDA and CDR2 as SQIVND (reference sequence).